This note documents a single T cell receptor (beta chain) sequence. Its cognate antigen has yet to be identified. Base qualities were left out, and no much larger clone turns up one base away. This sample was included in a study of primary melanoma T cells and metastatic recurrence (TCRdb year 2020). For the wider study: A total of around 190 primary melanomas made up the cohort, all of stage T2 to T4 and more than 1 mm thick. Whether patient outcome could be predicted by T-cell fraction and T-cell repertoire clonality in primary melanoma tumors was the question this study put to the test. The T-cell fraction measured by TCR beta sequencing was compared against progression-free survival as the clinical outcome. The sequencing-derived T-cell fraction was compared with histopathological grading of tumor-infiltrating lymphocytes. General conclusions and limits of the study: A T-cell fraction above 20% appeared protective regardless of ulceration status, mitotic rate or nodal disease. Compared with adding any other histopathological variable to tumor thickness, adding T-cell fraction reportedly produced a bigger improvement in progression-free survival prediction. Tumor T-cell fraction was reported to predict progression-free survival independently of thickness, ulceration, mitotic rate and age. An effective T-cell-mediated antitumor response in primary melanoma was presented by the authors only as a suggestion rather than as a demonstrated mechanism.

Patients had primary melanoma that had been surgically resected and was considered potentially curable but at risk of metastatic recurrence. The library came from the immunoSEQ multiplex PCR assay. Primary melanoma tumor tissue underwent high-throughput sequencing of the T-cell receptor beta chain. From the authors' description of their analysis: The repertoire analyses covered TCRB CDR3 sharing between samples and the distribution of insertions and deletions. The predictive value of the T-cell fraction was ranked against histopathological variables by a gradient-boosted model. The clones in this table, taken by TCRdb from immuneACCESS, are in-frame only. Not every clone is retained; where verified, under half of the shortfall comes from an unresolved V gene, and the cause of the rest is unknown. That table gives V, J and clone size, and the DNA gave D and trimming. The sample has 82 clones on record.

From the germline V gene, CDR1 is SGDLS and CDR2 is YYNGEE. Here V drops 3 bases and J drops 4 bases, and the junction holds 4 bases not matched to any gene. The CDR3 runs 15 residues from the cysteine to the phenylalanine. Only the CDR3 part of the read is kept: 45 bases, read in frame from the first base. The material sequenced was melanoma tumor tissue. The chain links TRBV9 with TRBJ2-3; the central 11 bases match TRBD2. The receptor's source is a human donor with melanoma. The sequence in DNA is TGTGCCAGCAGCGGTAGCGGGAGGGCCTCAGATACGCAGTATTTT. Its translation is CASSGSGRASDTQYF.